The clone carrying this T cell receptor beta chain was seen repeatedly, ten times or more. Its specificity is unknown. CDR3 length: 13 amino acids. V lost 4 bases and J 4 bases, leaving 13 bases between the germline ends. Germline assignment: CDR1 SQVTM and CDR2 ANQGSEA. The sample belongs to a study of T cells in Graves' hyperthyroidism and ophthalmopathy. Broader study findings: Ophthalmopathy was predicted by the model a median of approximately six months ahead of onset.

Amplification yielded TCR beta CDR3 regions, with RNA transcripts as the source. HTBI primers were used for first-round RT-PCR of the TCR CDR3. TCRdb reanalysed the multiplex PCR reads using MiXCR and keeps one entry per CDR3 protein. The table has about 600,000 distinct CDR3 sequences, approximately 15% seen once. This receptor was obtained from a woman aged 18-30 years with Graves' ophthalmopathy. This chain links TRBV29-1 with TRBJ1-1, with D possibly TRBD1 on 5 matching bases. The sequenced material came from blood. The CDR3 DNA sequence: TGCAGCGTTGCGGGGAGGGGAGGCACTGAAGCTTTCTTT. Its protein product is CSVAGRGGTEAFF. Looking up the rest from reference TRBV29-1 and TRBJ1-1 gives the full variable domain: SAVISQKPSRDICQRGTSLTIQCQVDSQVTMMFWYRQQPGQSLTLIATANQGSEATYESGFVIDKFPISRPNLTFSTLTVSNMSPEDSSIYLCSVAGRGGTEAFFGQGTRLTVV.